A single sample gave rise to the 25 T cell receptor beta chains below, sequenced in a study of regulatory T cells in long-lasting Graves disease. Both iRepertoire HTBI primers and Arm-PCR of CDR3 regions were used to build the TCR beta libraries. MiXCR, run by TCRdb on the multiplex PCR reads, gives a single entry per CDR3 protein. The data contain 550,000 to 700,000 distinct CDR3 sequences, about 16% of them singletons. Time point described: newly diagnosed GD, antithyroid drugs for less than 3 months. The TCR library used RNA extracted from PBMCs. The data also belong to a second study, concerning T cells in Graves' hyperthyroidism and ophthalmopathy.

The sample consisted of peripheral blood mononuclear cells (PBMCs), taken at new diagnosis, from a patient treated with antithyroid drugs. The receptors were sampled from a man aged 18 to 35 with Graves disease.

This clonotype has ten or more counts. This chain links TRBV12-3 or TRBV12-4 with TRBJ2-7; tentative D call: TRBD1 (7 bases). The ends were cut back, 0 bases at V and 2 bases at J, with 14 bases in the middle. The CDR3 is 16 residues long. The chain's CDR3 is CASSLARGDRAYEQYF. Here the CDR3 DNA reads TGTGCCAGCAGTTTAGCTAGGGGGGACAGAGCCTACGAGCAGTACTTC.

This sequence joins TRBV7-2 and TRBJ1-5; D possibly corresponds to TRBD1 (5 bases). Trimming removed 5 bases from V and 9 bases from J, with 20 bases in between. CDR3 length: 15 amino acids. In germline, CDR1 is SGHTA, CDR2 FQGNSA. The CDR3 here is CASSPQVGGGTPQHF. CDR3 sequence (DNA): TGTGCCAGCAGCCCCCAGGTTGGCGGGGGGACGCCCCAGCATTTT. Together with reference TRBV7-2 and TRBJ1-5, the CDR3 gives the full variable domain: GAGVSQSPSNKVTEKGKDVELRCDPISGHTALYWYRQSLGQGLEFLIYFQGNSAPDKSGLPSDRFSAERTGGSVSTLTIQRTQQEDSAVYLCASSPQVGGGTPQHFGDGTRLSIL.

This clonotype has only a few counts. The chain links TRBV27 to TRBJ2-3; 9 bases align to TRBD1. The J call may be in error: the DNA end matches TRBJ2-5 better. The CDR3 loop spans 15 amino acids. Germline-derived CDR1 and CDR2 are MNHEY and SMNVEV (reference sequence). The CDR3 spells CASSFDTGGRETQYF. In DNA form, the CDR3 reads TGTGCCAGCAGTTTCGATACAGGGGGCAGAGAGACCCAGTACTTC.

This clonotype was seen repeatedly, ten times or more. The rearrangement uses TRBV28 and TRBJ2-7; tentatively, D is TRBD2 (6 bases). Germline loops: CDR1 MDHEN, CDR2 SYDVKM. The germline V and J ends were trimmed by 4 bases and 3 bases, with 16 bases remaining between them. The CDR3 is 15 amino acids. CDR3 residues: CASSSPGENLYEQYF. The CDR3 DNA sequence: TGTGCCAGCAGTTCGCCGGGGGAGAATCTCTACGAGCAGTACTTC.

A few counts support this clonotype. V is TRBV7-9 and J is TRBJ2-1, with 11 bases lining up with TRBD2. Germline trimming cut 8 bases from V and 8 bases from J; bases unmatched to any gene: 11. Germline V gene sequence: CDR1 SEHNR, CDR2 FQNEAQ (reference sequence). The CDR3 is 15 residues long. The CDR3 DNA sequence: TGTGCCAGCGGCAAAGGCACTAGCGGGAGCTATGAGCAGTTCTTC. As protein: CASGKGTSGSYEQFF.

The CDR3 spells CASSLNRDVSGNTIYF. CDR3 bases: TGTGCCAGCAGCTTAAACAGAGACGTCTCTGGAAACACCATATATTTT. The chain uses TRBV7-9 and TRBJ1-3, with D hard to call. Germline V gives CDR1 SEHNR, CDR2 FQNEAQ (reference sequence). The length of the CDR3 is 16 residues. The V and J ends lost 2 bases and 0 bases respectively, with 11 bases between them.

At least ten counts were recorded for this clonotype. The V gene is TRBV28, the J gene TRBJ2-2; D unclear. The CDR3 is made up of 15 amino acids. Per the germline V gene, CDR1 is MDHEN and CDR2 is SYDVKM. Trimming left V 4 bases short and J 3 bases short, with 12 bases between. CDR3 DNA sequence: TGTGCCAGCAGTTCGACCCGGGCGGACACCGGGGAGCTGTTTTTT. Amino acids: CASSSTRADTGELFF.

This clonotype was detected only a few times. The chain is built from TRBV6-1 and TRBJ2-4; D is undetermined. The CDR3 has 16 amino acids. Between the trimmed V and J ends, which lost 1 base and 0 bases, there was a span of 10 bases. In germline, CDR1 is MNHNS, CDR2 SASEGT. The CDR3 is CASSEGGILAKNIQYF. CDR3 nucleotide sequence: TGTGCCAGCAGTGAAGGGGGAATCCTAGCCAAAAACATTCAGTACTTC.

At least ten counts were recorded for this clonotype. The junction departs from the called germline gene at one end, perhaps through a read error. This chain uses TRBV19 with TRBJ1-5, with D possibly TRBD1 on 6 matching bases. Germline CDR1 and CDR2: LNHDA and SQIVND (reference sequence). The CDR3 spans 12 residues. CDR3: CASSIGGQPQHF. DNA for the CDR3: TGTGCCAGCAGTATTGGGGGCCAGCCCCAGCATTTT.

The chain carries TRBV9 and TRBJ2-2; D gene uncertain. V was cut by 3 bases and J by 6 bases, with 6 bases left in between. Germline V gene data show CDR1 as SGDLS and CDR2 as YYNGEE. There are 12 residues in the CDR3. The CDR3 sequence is CASSGIPGELFF. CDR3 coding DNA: TGTGCCAGCAGCGGCATCCCCGGGGAGCTGTTTTTT.

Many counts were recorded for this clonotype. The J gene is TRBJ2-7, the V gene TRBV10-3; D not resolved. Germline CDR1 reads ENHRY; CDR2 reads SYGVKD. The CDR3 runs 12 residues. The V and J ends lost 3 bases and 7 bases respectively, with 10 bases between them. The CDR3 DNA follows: TGTGCCATCAGTGAAAGGAGAATGGAGCAGTACTTC. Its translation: CAISERRMEQYF.

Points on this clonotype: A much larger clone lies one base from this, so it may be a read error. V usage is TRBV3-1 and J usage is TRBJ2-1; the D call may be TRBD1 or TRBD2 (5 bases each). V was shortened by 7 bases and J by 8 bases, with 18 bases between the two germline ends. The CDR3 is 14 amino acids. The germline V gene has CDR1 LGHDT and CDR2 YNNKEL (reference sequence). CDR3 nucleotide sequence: TGTGCCAGCATCGTGGCTCCGAGGGGAGATGAGCAGTTCTTC. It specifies CASIVAPRGDEQFF.

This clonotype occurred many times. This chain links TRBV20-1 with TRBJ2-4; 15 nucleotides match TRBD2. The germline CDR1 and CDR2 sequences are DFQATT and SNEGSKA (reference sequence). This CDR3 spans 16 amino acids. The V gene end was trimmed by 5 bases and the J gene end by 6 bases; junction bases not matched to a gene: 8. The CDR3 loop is CSARGTSGRRGNIQYF. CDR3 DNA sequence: TGCAGTGCTCGGGGGACTAGCGGGAGGCGGGGAAACATTCAGTACTTC.

This CDR3 is CSARQSGSYEQYF. CDR3 sequence (DNA): TGCAGTGCCCGACAGTCCGGCTCCTACGAGCAGTACTTC. This chain connects TRBV20-1 to TRBJ2-7, with a tentative D call TRBD1 (5 bases). The CDR3 extends over 13 amino acids. The V gene lost 6 bases and the J gene lost 0 bases, with 12 bases spanning the gap. Germline values: CDR1 DFQATT, CDR2 SNEGSKA (reference sequence).

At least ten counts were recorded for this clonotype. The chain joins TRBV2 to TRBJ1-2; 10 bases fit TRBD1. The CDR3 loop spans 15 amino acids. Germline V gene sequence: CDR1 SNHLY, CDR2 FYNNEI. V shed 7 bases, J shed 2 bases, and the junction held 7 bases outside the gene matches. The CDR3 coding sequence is TGTGCCAGCATCCTTGGACAGGGGGGGAACTATGGCTACACCTTC. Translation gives CASILGQGGNYGYTF.

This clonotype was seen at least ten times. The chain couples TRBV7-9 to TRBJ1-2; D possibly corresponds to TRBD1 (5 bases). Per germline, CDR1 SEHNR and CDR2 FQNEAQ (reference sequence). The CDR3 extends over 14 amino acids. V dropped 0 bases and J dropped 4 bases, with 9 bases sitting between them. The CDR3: CASSLAGPSYGYTF. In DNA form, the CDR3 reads TGTGCCAGCAGCTTAGCGGGGCCCAGCTATGGCTACACCTTC.

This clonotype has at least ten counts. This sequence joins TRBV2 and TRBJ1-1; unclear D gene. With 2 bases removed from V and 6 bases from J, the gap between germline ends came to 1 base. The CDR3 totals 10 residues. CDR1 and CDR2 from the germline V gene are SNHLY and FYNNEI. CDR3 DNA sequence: TGTGCCAGCAGTGAACCTGAAGCTTTCTTT. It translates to CASSEPEAFF.

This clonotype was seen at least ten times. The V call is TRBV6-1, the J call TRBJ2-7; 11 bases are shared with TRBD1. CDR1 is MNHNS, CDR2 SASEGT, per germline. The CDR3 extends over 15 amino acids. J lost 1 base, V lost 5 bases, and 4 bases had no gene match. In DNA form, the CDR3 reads TGTGCCAGCAGTCTTGGGACAGGGGGGTCCTACGAGCAGTACTTC. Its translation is CASSLGTGGSYEQYF.

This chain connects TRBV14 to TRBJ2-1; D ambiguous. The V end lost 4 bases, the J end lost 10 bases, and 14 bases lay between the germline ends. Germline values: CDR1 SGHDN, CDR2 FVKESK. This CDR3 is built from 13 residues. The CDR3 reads CASSRTRHGEQFF. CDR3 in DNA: TGTGCCAGCAGCCGGACCAGACATGGGGAGCAGTTCTTC.

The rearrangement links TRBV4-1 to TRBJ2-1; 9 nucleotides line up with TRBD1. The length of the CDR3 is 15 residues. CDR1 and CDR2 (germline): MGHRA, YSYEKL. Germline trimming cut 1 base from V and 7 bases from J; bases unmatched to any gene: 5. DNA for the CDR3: TGCGCCAGCAGCCAAGCGGCGACAGGGGGGAATGAGCAGTTCTTC. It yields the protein CASSQAATGGNEQFF.

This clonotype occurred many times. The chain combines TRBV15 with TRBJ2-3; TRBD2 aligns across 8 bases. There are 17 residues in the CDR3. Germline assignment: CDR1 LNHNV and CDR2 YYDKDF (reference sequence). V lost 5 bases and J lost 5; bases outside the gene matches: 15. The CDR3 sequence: CATSWEGFAGGLDTQYF. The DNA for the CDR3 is TGTGCCACCAGCTGGGAGGGGTTCGCGGGAGGATTAGATACGCAGTATTTT.

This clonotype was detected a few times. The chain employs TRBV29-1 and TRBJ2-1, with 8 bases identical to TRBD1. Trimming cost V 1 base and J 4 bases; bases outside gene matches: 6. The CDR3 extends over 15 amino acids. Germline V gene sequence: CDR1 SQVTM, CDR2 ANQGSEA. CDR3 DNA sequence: TGCAGCGTTGAAGGGACAGGGACAAATTACAATGAGCAGTTCTTC. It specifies CSVEGTGTNYNEQFF.

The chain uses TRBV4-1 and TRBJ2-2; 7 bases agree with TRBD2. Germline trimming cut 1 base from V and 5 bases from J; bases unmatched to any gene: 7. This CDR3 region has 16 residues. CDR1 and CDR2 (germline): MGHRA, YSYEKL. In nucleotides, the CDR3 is TGCGCCAGCAGCCAAGGTGGGGGGGGGGAGACCGGGGAGCTGTTTTTT. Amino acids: CASSQGGGGETGELFF.

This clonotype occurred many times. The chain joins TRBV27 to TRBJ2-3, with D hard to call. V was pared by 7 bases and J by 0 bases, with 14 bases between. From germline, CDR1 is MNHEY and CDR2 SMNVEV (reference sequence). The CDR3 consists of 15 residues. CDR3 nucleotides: TGTGCCAGCACCCAAGTGGGCTTTAGCACAGATACGCAGTATTTT. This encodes CASTQVGFSTDTQYF.

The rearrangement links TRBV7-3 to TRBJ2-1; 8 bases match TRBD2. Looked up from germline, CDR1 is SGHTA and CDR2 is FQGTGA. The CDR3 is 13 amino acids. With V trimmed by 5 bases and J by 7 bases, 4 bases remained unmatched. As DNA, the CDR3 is TGTGCCAGCAGCCCGGGACTAGGTAATGAGCAGTTCTTC. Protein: CASSPGLGNEQFF.